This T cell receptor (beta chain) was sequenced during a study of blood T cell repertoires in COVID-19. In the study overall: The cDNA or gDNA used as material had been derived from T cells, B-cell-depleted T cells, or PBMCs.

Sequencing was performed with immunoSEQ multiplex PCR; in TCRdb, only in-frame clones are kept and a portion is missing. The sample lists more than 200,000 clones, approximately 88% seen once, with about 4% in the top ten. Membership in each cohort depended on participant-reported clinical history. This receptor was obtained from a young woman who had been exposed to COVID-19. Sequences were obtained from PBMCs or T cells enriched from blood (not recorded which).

The CDR3 sequence: CASSVRDRVRETQYF. The CDR3 DNA follows: TGTGCCAGCAGCGTCCGGGACAGGGTACGGGAGACCCAGTACTTC. This rearrangement joins TRBV9 to TRBJ2-5, with 9 bases aligning to TRBD1. Germline values: CDR1 SGDLS, CDR2 YYNGEE. J was trimmed by 5 bases and V by 2 bases; bases with no gene match: 7. This CDR3 has 15 residues.